The clone carrying this T cell receptor (beta chain) was counted only a few times. The antigen is undetermined. The data were obtained in a study of response to subunit inactivated influenza vaccine. One entry per CDR3 protein, called by TCRdb with MiXCR from the RT-PCR reads. The data hold 430,000 or so distinct CDR3 sequences, with approximately 11% observed a single time. General study points: The authors offered the suggestion that each seasonal influenza vaccination recruits few new T cells.

The starting material was PBMCs from blood, obtained about 6 weeks after vaccination. The clonotype was recovered from a man aged 50 or older who received an inactivated influenza vaccine.

The CDR3 region has the DNA TGTGCCAGTAGCCGTCGACTAGCGGAACTTAGCACAGATACGCAGTATTTT. As protein: CASSRRLAELSTDTQYF. The chain carries TRBV19 and TRBJ2-3, with TRBD2 matching over 9 bases. CDR1 is LNHDA, CDR2 SQIVND, per germline (reference sequence). J lost 0 bases, V lost 6 bases, and 10 bases had no gene match. The CDR3 length is 17 residues. The whole variable domain, remainder taken from reference TRBV19 and TRBJ2-3, is DGGITQSPKYLFRKEGQNVTLSCEQNLNHDAMYWYRQDPGQGLRLIYYSQIVNDFQKGDIAEGYSVSREKKESFPLTVTSAQKNPTAFYLCASSRRLAELSTDTQYFGPGTRLTVL.